Below are 26 T cell receptor beta chains sequenced from a single sample in a study of T cell responses to AZD1222 COVID-19 vaccine. Using immunoSEQ multiplex PCR, the repertoire was profiled, and TCRdb retains in-frame clones only, with some absent. The repertoire has about 150,000 clones, around nine tenths of them found once; the top ten carry more than 1.3%. The sample was peripheral blood, taken 28 days after the second AZD1222 dose. The receptor set was obtained from an adult who received the AZD1222 COVID-19 vaccine.

The CDR3 DNA reads TGTGCCAGCAGCTTGGGGGCAGTCAATCAGCCCCAGCATTTT. It is translated as CASSLGAVNQPQHF. This chain connects TRBV5-6 to TRBJ1-5; D call uncertain. The germline V gene encodes CDR1 SGHDT and CDR2 YYEEEE. With 0 bases removed from V and 3 bases from J, the gap between germline ends came to 7 bases. The length of the CDR3 is 14 residues.

This clone occurred a few times. The CDR3 DNA reads as TGTGCCCATGGTGGCGAGCAGTACTTC. This sequence encodes CAHGGEQYF. The V call is TRBV27, the J call TRBJ2-7; D is undetermined. The ends were cut back, 11 bases at V and 6 bases at J, with 8 bases in the middle. This CDR3 has 9 amino acids. Germline V gives CDR1 MNHEY, CDR2 SMNVEV (reference sequence).

The chain combines TRBV6-5 with TRBJ2-2; D not resolved. Trimming removed 0 bases from V and 4 bases from J, with 12 bases in between. Germline CDR1 and CDR2: MNHEY and SVGAGI. The CDR3 sequence is 16 residues long. The CDR3 region has the DNA TGTGCCAGCAGTTACTCGAATAGGGCTGGCACCGGGGAGCTGTTTTTT. It yields the protein CASSYSNRAGTGELFF.

The chain couples TRBV7-6 to TRBJ2-3; 14 nucleotides align to TRBD2. This CDR3 has 15 residues. Germline CDR1 is SGHVS and CDR2 is FNYEAQ. V was clipped by 4 bases and J by 4 bases; unmatched bases: 1. In DNA, the CDR3 is TGTGCCAGCAGCTCGACTAGCGGGGGGGCAGATACGCAGTATTTT. This encodes CASSSTSGGADTQYF.

This chain uses TRBV25-1 with TRBJ2-5; TRBD1 is a possible D gene (7 bases). The length of the CDR3 is 16 residues. V was clipped by 4 bases and J by 3 bases, with 18 bases between them. Germline V gene lookup returns CDR1 MGHDK and CDR2 SYGVNS. CDR3 amino acids: CASSALTGRMEETQYF. As DNA, the CDR3 is TGTGCCAGCAGTGCTCTGACAGGGAGGATGGAAGAGACCCAGTACTTC.

V usage is TRBV6-5 and J usage is TRBJ1-1; TRBD1 matches at 7 bases. The CDR3 sequence is 15 residues long. With V trimmed by 8 bases and J by 0 bases, 9 bases remained unmatched. Germline CDR1 MNHEY, CDR2 SVGAGI. The CDR3 nucleotides read TGTGCCAGCTCGGGGACAGACACAATGAACACTGAAGCTTTCTTT. Protein sequence: CASSGTDTMNTEAFF.

The chain has TRBV28 and TRBJ2-5; D ambiguous. CDR1 MDHEN and CDR2 SYDVKM come from the germline V gene. There are 14 residues in the CDR3. V was shortened by 5 bases and J by 2 bases, with 12 bases between the two germline ends. The CDR3 spells CASSKTTLQETQYF. In DNA, the CDR3 is TGTGCCAGCAGTAAGACGACATTACAAGAGACCCAGTACTTC.

The V and J genes are TRBV7-8 and TRBJ2-5; D possibly corresponds to TRBD1 (6 bases). The germline V gene has CDR1 SGHVS and CDR2 FQNEAQ. This CDR3 spans 15 amino acids. Trimming took 1 base from V and 5 from J, leaving 14 bases between them. In DNA, the CDR3 is TGTGCCAGCAGCTTAGTGGGGGCGAGTAAGGAGACCCAGTACTTC. It is translated as CASSLVGASKETQYF.

The chain is built from TRBV20-1 and TRBJ2-5; D remains ambiguous. This CDR3 has 15 amino acids. Germline V lookup: CDR1 DFQATT, CDR2 SNEGSKA (reference sequence). Between the trimmed V and J ends, which lost 3 bases and 1 base, there was a span of 15 bases. The CDR3 reads CSASETYNRQETQYF. The CDR3 region has the DNA TGCAGTGCTAGTGAGACTTATAACCGCCAAGAGACCCAGTACTTC.

This clone occurred once. This sequence joins TRBV3-1 (or the pseudogene TRBV3-2) and TRBJ2-3; 8 bases align to TRBD2. The CDR3 loop spans 16 amino acids. Germline CDR1 LGHDT, CDR2 YNNKEL (reference sequence). After removal of 1 base from V and 5 bases from J, the junction contained 8 bases not matched to a gene. CDR3 loop: CASSQGFGTRIDTQYF. The CDR3, as DNA: TGTGCCAGCAGCCAAGGGTTTGGGACTAGGATAGATACGCAGTATTTT.

This CDR3 is CASSPRGGIALGDQPQHF. CDR3 nucleotides: TGTGCCAGCAGTCCCCGAGGGGGGATTGCCCTTGGGGATCAGCCCCAGCATTTT. The chain is built from TRBV6-6 and TRBJ1-5; D perhaps matches TRBD1 (6 bases). CDR3 length equals 18 residues. V lost 5 bases to trimming and J lost 5 bases, with 25 bases between them. The germline CDR1 and CDR2 sequences are MNHNY and SVGAGI (reference sequence).

The V call is TRBV30, the J call TRBJ2-7; D call uncertain. The germline gives CDR1 GTSNPN, CDR2 SVGIG (reference sequence). The CDR3 is 14 amino acids. Trimming took 2 bases from V and 1 from J, leaving 12 bases between them. The CDR3 DNA sequence: TGTGCCTGGAGTCCAGGTGTCGGATCCTACGAGCAGTACTTC. This codes for CAWSPGVGSYEQYF.

The chain links TRBV7-2 to TRBJ2-5; D possibly corresponds to TRBD1 (6 bases). V dropped 3 bases and J dropped 6 bases, with 14 bases sitting between them. The CDR3 is made up of 14 amino acids. CDR1 and CDR2 (germline): SGHTA, FQGNSA. The CDR3 protein is CASSFSGASQTQYF. The CDR3 bases are TGTGCCAGCAGCTTTTCAGGGGCGAGCCAGACCCAGTACTTC.

The V and J genes are TRBV27 and TRBJ1-2, with D possibly TRBD1 on 6 matching bases. V gave up 5 bases and J gave up 4 bases, with 20 bases separating them. The CDR3 extends over 16 amino acids. Per the germline V gene, CDR1 is MNHEY and CDR2 is SMNVEV (reference sequence). The CDR3 coding sequence is TGTGCCAGCAGTCCAGAGAGTACAGGGCCATTCTATGGCTACACCTTC. This gives the protein CASSPESTGPFYGYTF.

This chain uses TRBV29-1 with TRBJ2-7; TRBD1 matches 9 bases. J was trimmed by 4 bases and V by 6 bases; bases with no gene match: 1. This CDR3 is 11 amino acids long. The germline gives CDR1 SQVTM, CDR2 ANQGSEA. In DNA form, the CDR3 reads TGCAGCGTAGGGACAGGGTACGAGCAGTACTTC. It yields the protein CSVGTGYEQYF.

This chain connects TRBV30 to TRBJ1-6; no definite D call. Germline loops: CDR1 GTSNPN, CDR2 SVGIG (reference sequence). This CDR3 region has 13 residues. With 3 bases removed from V and 5 bases from J, the gap between germline ends came to 8 bases. CDR3 DNA sequence: TGTGCCTGGAGGGACCAGAATAATTCACCCCTCCACTTT. Translation: CAWRDQNNSPLHF.

The rearrangement joins TRBV5-6 to TRBJ2-2; 8 nucleotides match TRBD1. Germline assignment: CDR1 SGHDT and CDR2 YYEEEE. The CDR3 has 17 residues. The V segment lost 4 bases and the J segment 5 bases; nucleotides outside the gene matches: 13. The CDR3 bases are TGTGCCAGCAGCCTCCTAACAGGGGGTCCTCAGACCGGGGAGCTGTTTTTT. Amino acids: CASSLLTGGPQTGELFF.

The V gene is TRBV4-2, the J gene TRBJ2-7; tentative D call: TRBD2 (6 bases). This CDR3 comprises 15 residues. The germline gives CDR1 LGHNA, CDR2 YNFKEQ. Deletions cut 1 base from V and 3 bases from J, with 13 bases between. The CDR3 sequence is CASSQGAGLYYEQYF. The CDR3 nucleotides are TGTGCCAGCAGCCAAGGGGCGGGACTGTACTACGAGCAGTACTTC.

The chain carries TRBV7-6 and TRBJ2-1; 7 bases are shared with TRBD2. The CDR3 length is 15 residues. V lost 4 bases, J lost 3 bases, and 6 bases stayed unmatched. Germline values: CDR1 SGHVS, CDR2 FNYEAQ. The CDR3 nucleotides read TGTGCCAGCAGCTCTGTGGCTAGCGGCTACAATGAGCAGTTCTTC. The encoded protein is CASSSVASGYNEQFF.

The count of this clone is one. The gene calls are TRBV19 and TRBJ2-7; the match to TRBD1 covers 10 bases. CDR1 is LNHDA and CDR2 is SQIVND in the germline V gene (reference sequence). The CDR3 is 13 residues long. With V trimmed by 5 bases and J by 6 bases, 4 bases remained unmatched. The chain's CDR3 is CASSPWTGGEQYF. DNA for the CDR3: TGTGCCAGTAGTCCCTGGACAGGGGGCGAGCAGTACTTC.

The chain uses TRBV15 and TRBJ1-5; TRBD1 is a possible D gene (5 bases). There are 17 residues in the CDR3. Deletions cut 0 bases from V and 1 base from J, with 13 bases between. Germline V gene lookup returns CDR1 LNHNV and CDR2 YYDKDF (reference sequence). The CDR3 coding sequence is TGTGCCACCAGCAGAGATCATAGGGGAAGGAGCAATCAGCCCCAGCATTTT. Translated, it gives CATSRDHRGRSNQPQHF.

The genes are TRBV10-1 and TRBJ1-4; unclear D gene. CDR1 and CDR2 (germline): WNHNN, SYGVQD (reference sequence). CDR3 size: 17 residues. V shed 3 bases and J shed 0 bases, with 14 bases lying between them. CDR3 coding DNA: TGCGCCAGCAGTGACATAATGCGACCTGCAACTAATGAAAAACTGTTTTTT. This sequence encodes CASSDIMRPATNEKLFF.

The gene calls are TRBV10-2 and TRBJ2-3; no definite D call. V lost 6 bases to trimming and J lost 0 bases, with 10 bases between them. In germline, CDR1 is WSHSY, CDR2 SAAADI. The CDR3 runs 14 residues. The chain's CDR3 is CASRGGGSTDTQYF. The CDR3 DNA reads as TGCGCCAGCAGGGGTGGTGGTAGCACAGATACGCAGTATTTT.

J is TRBJ2-5 and V is TRBV21-1; the table's D call, TRBD2, has no DNA check behind it. TRBV21-1 is termed a pseudogene. CDR3 length: 16 residues. In nucleotides, the CDR3 is TGTGCCAGCACCTCGGGACTAGCGGGAAAGGGGGAGACCCAGTACTTC. This codes for CASTSGLAGKGETQYF.

Only a few counts were recorded for this clone. CDR3 in DNA: TGTGCCAGCAGCTTGGCAGAACTCTATGGCTACACCTTC. It specifies CASSLAELYGYTF. The chain has TRBV5-6 and TRBJ1-2; D not resolved. The CDR3 is 13 amino acids. V was pared by 0 bases and J by 4 bases, with 7 bases between. The germline V gene has CDR1 SGHDT and CDR2 YYEEEE.

V and J are TRBV5-1 and TRBJ2-1; 9 positions match TRBD2. J gave up 4 bases and V 0 bases, and 2 bases lay outside the gene matches. This CDR3 is 15 amino acids long. CDR1 and CDR2 from the germline V gene are SGHRS and YFSETQ. The CDR3: CASSLEAGGYNEQFF. The DNA for the CDR3 is TGCGCCAGCAGCTTGGAAGCGGGGGGATACAATGAGCAGTTCTTC.